The rows below give T cell receptor beta chains drawn from one sample of a study of spatial heterogeneity in lung cancer. From the 5' RACE reads, TCRdb called clonotypes with MiXCR, one entry per CDR3 protein. The top ten hold 21% of the sample, which has 100,000 or so distinct CDR3 sequences, nearly 4.5% seen once. Specimen: lung tumor tissue, collected at surgery. Receptor source: a male donor with early-stage non-small cell lung cancer. CDR3s include the opening cysteine and the closing phenylalanine or tryptophan. A D gene is named only where the DNA matches it firmly. Clone size is not always given. Where it is, it says once, few, many or a class for expanded clones.

V gene: TRBV5-1
J gene: TRBJ1-5
clone size: many
CDR3 length: 14
D gene: NA
CDR3 DNA: TGCGCCAGCAGACCAGATCTTAGCAATCAGCCCCAGCATTTT
CDR3 protein: CASRPDLSNQPQHF

V gene: TRBV2
J gene: TRBJ2-1
clone size: few
CDR3 length: 15
D gene: TRBD2
CDR3 DNA: TGTGCCAGCAGCACAAGACTAGCGGGGGACAATGAGCAGTTCTTC
CDR3 protein: CASSTRLAGDNEQFF

V gene: TRBV4-1
J gene: TRBJ1-1
clone size: NA
CDR3 length: 21
D gene: TRBD1
CDR3 DNA: TGCGCCAGCAGCCAAAAGGGGGCCAGAGAATCTCATCGGGCTCAAGGAGCTGAAGCTTTCTTT
CDR3 protein: CASSQKGARESHRAQGAEAFF

V gene: TRBV5-1
J gene: TRBJ2-7
clone size: many
CDR3 length: 13
D gene: NA
CDR3 DNA: TGCGCCAGCAGCTTGGCAGCCTCCTACGAGCAGTACTTC
CDR3 protein: CASSLAASYEQYF

V gene: TRBV6-6
J gene: TRBJ2-7
clone size: many
CDR3 length: 15
D gene: TRBD2
CDR3 DNA: TGTGCCAGCAGAGATCGGACGGGGGGTAACTACGAGCAGTACTTC
CDR3 protein: CASRDRTGGNYEQYF

V gene: TRBV20-1
J gene: TRBJ2-7
clone size: few
CDR3 length: 17
D gene: TRBD2
CDR3 DNA: TGCAGTGCTAGGGGACACGGACTAGCGGGAAACTACTACGAGCAGTACTTC
CDR3 protein: CSARGHGLAGNYYEQYF

V gene: TRBV7-9
J gene: TRBJ2-2
clone size: many
CDR3 length: 15
D gene: NA
CDR3 DNA: TGTGCCAGCAGCCGCAGGGGCTTATTACCCGGGGAGCTGTTTTTT
CDR3 protein: CASSRRGLLPGELFF

V gene: TRBV11-1
J gene: TRBJ2-1
clone size: NA
CDR3 length: 14
D gene: TRBD2
CDR3 DNA: TGTGCCAGCAGCTTAACAGCGGGAGCCAATGAGCAGTTCTTC
CDR3 protein: CASSLTAGANEQFF

V gene: TRBV28
J gene: TRBJ2-7
clone size: many
CDR3 length: 14
D gene: NA
CDR3 DNA: TGTGCCAGCAGTTTAGGACTACCGGCCTACGAGCAGTACTTC
CDR3 protein: CASSLGLPAYEQYF

V gene: TRBV6-5
J gene: TRBJ2-5
clone size: many
CDR3 length: 12
D gene: NA
CDR3 DNA: TGTGCCAGCAGCCAAGGACGTCAGGGCCAGTACTTC
CDR3 protein: CASSQGRQGQYF

V gene: TRBV27
J gene: TRBJ1-1
clone size: many
CDR3 length: 14
D gene: NA
CDR3 DNA: TGTGCCAGCAGTTACCCCGACGGAAACACTGAAGCTTTCTTT
CDR3 protein: CASSYPDGNTEAFF

V gene: TRBV20-1
J gene: TRBJ2-1
clone size: many
CDR3 length: 15
D gene: TRBD2
CDR3 DNA: TGCAGTGCTAGAGATTACCTAGCGGGAAACAATGAGCAGTTCTTC
CDR3 protein: CSARDYLAGNNEQFF

V gene: TRBV6-5
J gene: TRBJ1-3
clone size: many
CDR3 length: 14
D gene: TRBD1
CDR3 DNA: TGTGCCAGCAGTTACAGGGGGCCTGGAAACACCATATATTTT
CDR3 protein: CASSYRGPGNTIYF

V gene: TRBV27
J gene: TRBJ1-2
clone size: NA
CDR3 length: 13
D gene: NA
CDR3 DNA: TGTGCCAGCAGTTTTTTGGCGGAACGGGTCTACACCTTC
CDR3 protein: CASSFLAERVYTF

V gene: TRBV9
J gene: TRBJ2-1
clone size: many
CDR3 length: 15
D gene: NA
CDR3 DNA: TGTGCCAGCAGCGCTACCGGGACTTCTTACAATGAGCAGTTCTTC
CDR3 protein: CASSATGTSYNEQFF

V gene: TRBV10-3
J gene: TRBJ2-1
clone size: many
CDR3 length: 14
D gene: TRBD2
CDR3 DNA: TGTGCCACGAAAGGACTAGCAGATTACAATGAGCAGTTCTTC
CDR3 protein: CATKGLADYNEQFF

V gene: TRBV14
J gene: TRBJ1-1
clone size: many
CDR3 length: 13
D gene: NA
CDR3 DNA: TGTGCCAGCAGCCAAGATCTCCGGACTGAAGCTTTCTTT
CDR3 protein: CASSQDLRTEAFF

V gene: TRBV28
J gene: TRBJ2-3
clone size: many
CDR3 length: 12
D gene: NA
CDR3 DNA: TGTGCCAGCAGCAGACAGGCCCTTTGGTCGTATTTT
CDR3 protein: CASSRQALWSYF

V gene: TRBV7-9
J gene: TRBJ1-5
clone size: few
CDR3 length: 14
D gene: NA
CDR3 DNA: TGTGCCAGCAGCTTAGGAAGCACCCAGAAGCCCCAGCATTTT
CDR3 protein: CASSLGSTQKPQHF

V gene: TRBV5-1
J gene: TRBJ1-1
clone size: many
CDR3 length: 14
D gene: TRBD1
CDR3 DNA: TGCGCCAGCAGCACCGGACAGGGAGGGACTGAAGCTTTCTTT
CDR3 protein: CASSTGQGGTEAFF

V gene: TRBV10-3
J gene: TRBJ2-7
clone size: NA
CDR3 length: 15
D gene: TRBD1
CDR3 DNA: TGTGCCATCAGTTCGACAGGGATGGGCACCTACGAGCAGTACTTC
CDR3 protein: CAISSTGMGTYEQYF

V gene: TRBV6-5
J gene: TRBJ2-1
clone size: few
CDR3 length: 16
D gene: NA
CDR3 DNA: TGTGCCAGCAGTTACACCCCGGAGAACTCCTACAATGAGCAGTTCTTC
CDR3 protein: CASSYTPENSYNEQFF

V gene: TRBV18
J gene: TRBJ2-1
clone size: many
CDR3 length: 17
D gene: TRBD2
CDR3 DNA: TGTGCCAGCTCAAAATTTAGCGGGACTCGGGGAGACAATGAGCAGTTCTTC
CDR3 protein: CASSKFSGTRGDNEQFF

V gene: TRBV15
J gene: TRBJ1-5
clone size: many
CDR3 length: 13
D gene: NA
CDR3 DNA: TGTGCCACCAGCAGAGGTTCAGAACAGCCCCAGCATTTT
CDR3 protein: CATSRGSEQPQHF

V gene: TRBV18
J gene: TRBJ1-1
clone size: many
CDR3 length: 15
D gene: TRBD1
CDR3 DNA: TGTGCCAGCTCACGGAAAGGACAGGACTTTACCGGAGCTTTCTTT
CDR3 protein: CASSRKGQDFTGAFF

V gene: TRBV6-1
J gene: TRBJ1-4
clone size: many
CDR3 length: 19
D gene: NA
CDR3 DNA: TGTGCCAGCAGTTACTCCCACAGGGTCGGACTCCCAACTAATGAAAAACTGTTTTTT
CDR3 protein: CASSYSHRVGLPTNEKLFF

V gene: TRBV20-1
J gene: TRBJ2-3
clone size: many
CDR3 length: 15
D gene: NA
CDR3 DNA: TGCAGTGCTAGGGCCGGGACGGCGAGCACAGATACGCAGTATTTT
CDR3 protein: CSARAGTASTDTQYF

V gene: TRBV19
J gene: TRBJ2-5
clone size: many
CDR3 length: 17
D gene: TRBD2
CDR3 DNA: TGTGCCAGTAGTCCCGGACTAGCGGGCCTATACCAAGAGACCCAGTACTTC
CDR3 protein: CASSPGLAGLYQETQYF

V gene: TRBV6-6
J gene: TRBJ2-2
clone size: many
CDR3 length: 12
D gene: NA
CDR3 DNA: TGTGCCAGCAGTACCCTCCCGGTCGAGCTGTTTTTT
CDR3 protein: CASSTLPVELFF

V gene: TRBV11-2
J gene: TRBJ2-5
clone size: many
CDR3 length: 16
D gene: NA
CDR3 DNA: TGTGCCAGCAGCTTGATTGGCGGGCCGTACCAAGAGACCCAGTACTTC
CDR3 protein: CASSLIGGPYQETQYF

V gene: TRBV5-6
J gene: TRBJ2-5
clone size: many
CDR3 length: 14
D gene: NA
CDR3 DNA: TGTGCCAGCAGCTTCTCAAGTGGCGGGGAGACCCAGTACTTC
CDR3 protein: CASSFSSGGETQYF

V gene: TRBV5-1
J gene: TRBJ2-2
clone size: few
CDR3 length: 13
D gene: NA
CDR3 DNA: TGCGCCAGCAGCTTCGGTAGACCGGGGGAGCTGTTTTTT
CDR3 protein: CASSFGRPGELFF

V gene: TRBV10-3
J gene: TRBJ1-1
clone size: many
CDR3 length: 13
D gene: NA
CDR3 DNA: TGTGCCATCAGTGAGTCACAGGGCGGTTCAGCTTTCTTT
CDR3 protein: CAISESQGGSAFF

V gene: TRBV4-1
J gene: TRBJ2-2
clone size: many
CDR3 length: 16
D gene: TRBD2
CDR3 DNA: TGCGCCAGCAGCCAAGTTCTAGCGGGAGCTATCGGGGAGCTGTTTTTT
CDR3 protein: CASSQVLAGAIGELFF

V gene: TRBV12-3/TRBV12-4
J gene: TRBJ2-2
clone size: many
CDR3 length: 14
D gene: NA
CDR3 DNA: TGTGCCAGCAGATCCCCAGGAATAGCGGGGGAGCTGTTTTTT
CDR3 protein: CASRSPGIAGELFF

V gene: TRBV20-1
J gene: TRBJ2-1
clone size: many
CDR3 length: 12
D gene: NA
CDR3 DNA: TGCAGTGCTAGAGAGACTAACAATGAGCAGTTCTTC
CDR3 protein: CSARETNNEQFF

V gene: TRBV5-1
J gene: TRBJ2-7
clone size: few
CDR3 length: 14
D gene: NA
CDR3 DNA: TGCGCCAGCAGCCCCCAGAGCGGAGGATTCGAGCAGTACTTC
CDR3 protein: CASSPQSGGFEQYF

V gene: TRBV16
J gene: TRBJ2-7
clone size: many
CDR3 length: 14
D gene: TRBD1
CDR3 DNA: TGTGCCAGCAGCACGGGACAGTTATCCTACGAGCAGTACTTC
CDR3 protein: CASSTGQLSYEQYF

V gene: TRBV4-2
J gene: TRBJ2-3
clone size: many
CDR3 length: 16
D gene: NA
CDR3 DNA: TGTGCCAGCAGCCAAGAAGACAGGGAGGGCACAGATACGCAGTATTTT
CDR3 protein: CASSQEDREGTDTQYF

V gene: TRBV11-2
J gene: TRBJ2-3
clone size: many
CDR3 length: 16
D gene: NA
CDR3 DNA: TGTGCCAGCAGCTTAGTATCTAGCGAGGGGGCAGATACGCAGTATTTT
CDR3 protein: CASSLVSSEGADTQYF

V gene: TRBV5-6
J gene: TRBJ2-7
clone size: few
CDR3 length: 14
D gene: NA
CDR3 DNA: TGTGCCAGCCGAACCCTAGGGGTTTCCTACGAGCAGTACTTC
CDR3 protein: CASRTLGVSYEQYF

V gene: TRBV6-2/TRBV6-3
J gene: TRBJ2-7
clone size: many
CDR3 length: 15
D gene: TRBD2
CDR3 DNA: TGTGCCAGCAGTTATTTCAGCGGGAGCTGGTACGAGCAGTACTTC
CDR3 protein: CASSYFSGSWYEQYF

V gene: TRBV3-1
J gene: TRBJ2-3
clone size: NA
CDR3 length: 17
D gene: NA
CDR3 DNA: TGTGCCAGCAGCTCTAAGCGACTGGGAAGGGGCACAGATACGCAGTATTTT
CDR3 protein: CASSSKRLGRGTDTQYF

V gene: TRBV20-1
J gene: TRBJ1-1
clone size: many
CDR3 length: 12
D gene: NA
CDR3 DNA: TGCAGTGCACCTGAGGACGGCACTGAAGCTTTCTTT
CDR3 protein: CSAPEDGTEAFF

V gene: TRBV6-6
J gene: TRBJ2-1
clone size: many
CDR3 length: 15
D gene: TRBD2
CDR3 DNA: TGTGCCAGCAGTCCGAGGACTAGCGGCTACAATGAGCAGTTCTTC
CDR3 protein: CASSPRTSGYNEQFF

V gene: TRBV5-1
J gene: TRBJ2-2
clone size: many
CDR3 length: 13
D gene: NA
CDR3 DNA: TGCGCCAGCAGCTCCGATGGGACTGGGGAGCTGTTTTTT
CDR3 protein: CASSSDGTGELFF

V gene: TRBV4-2
J gene: TRBJ1-1
clone size: many
CDR3 length: 15
D gene: TRBD1
CDR3 DNA: TGTGCCAGCAGCCCTCTGGACAGGGAGGACACTGAAGCTTTCTTT
CDR3 protein: CASSPLDREDTEAFF

V gene: TRBV6-5
J gene: TRBJ1-2
clone size: many
CDR3 length: 17
D gene: NA
CDR3 DNA: TGTGCCAGCAGGGGCCACAAGACTACAGCGGCTTTCTATGGCTACACCTTC
CDR3 protein: CASRGHKTTAAFYGYTF